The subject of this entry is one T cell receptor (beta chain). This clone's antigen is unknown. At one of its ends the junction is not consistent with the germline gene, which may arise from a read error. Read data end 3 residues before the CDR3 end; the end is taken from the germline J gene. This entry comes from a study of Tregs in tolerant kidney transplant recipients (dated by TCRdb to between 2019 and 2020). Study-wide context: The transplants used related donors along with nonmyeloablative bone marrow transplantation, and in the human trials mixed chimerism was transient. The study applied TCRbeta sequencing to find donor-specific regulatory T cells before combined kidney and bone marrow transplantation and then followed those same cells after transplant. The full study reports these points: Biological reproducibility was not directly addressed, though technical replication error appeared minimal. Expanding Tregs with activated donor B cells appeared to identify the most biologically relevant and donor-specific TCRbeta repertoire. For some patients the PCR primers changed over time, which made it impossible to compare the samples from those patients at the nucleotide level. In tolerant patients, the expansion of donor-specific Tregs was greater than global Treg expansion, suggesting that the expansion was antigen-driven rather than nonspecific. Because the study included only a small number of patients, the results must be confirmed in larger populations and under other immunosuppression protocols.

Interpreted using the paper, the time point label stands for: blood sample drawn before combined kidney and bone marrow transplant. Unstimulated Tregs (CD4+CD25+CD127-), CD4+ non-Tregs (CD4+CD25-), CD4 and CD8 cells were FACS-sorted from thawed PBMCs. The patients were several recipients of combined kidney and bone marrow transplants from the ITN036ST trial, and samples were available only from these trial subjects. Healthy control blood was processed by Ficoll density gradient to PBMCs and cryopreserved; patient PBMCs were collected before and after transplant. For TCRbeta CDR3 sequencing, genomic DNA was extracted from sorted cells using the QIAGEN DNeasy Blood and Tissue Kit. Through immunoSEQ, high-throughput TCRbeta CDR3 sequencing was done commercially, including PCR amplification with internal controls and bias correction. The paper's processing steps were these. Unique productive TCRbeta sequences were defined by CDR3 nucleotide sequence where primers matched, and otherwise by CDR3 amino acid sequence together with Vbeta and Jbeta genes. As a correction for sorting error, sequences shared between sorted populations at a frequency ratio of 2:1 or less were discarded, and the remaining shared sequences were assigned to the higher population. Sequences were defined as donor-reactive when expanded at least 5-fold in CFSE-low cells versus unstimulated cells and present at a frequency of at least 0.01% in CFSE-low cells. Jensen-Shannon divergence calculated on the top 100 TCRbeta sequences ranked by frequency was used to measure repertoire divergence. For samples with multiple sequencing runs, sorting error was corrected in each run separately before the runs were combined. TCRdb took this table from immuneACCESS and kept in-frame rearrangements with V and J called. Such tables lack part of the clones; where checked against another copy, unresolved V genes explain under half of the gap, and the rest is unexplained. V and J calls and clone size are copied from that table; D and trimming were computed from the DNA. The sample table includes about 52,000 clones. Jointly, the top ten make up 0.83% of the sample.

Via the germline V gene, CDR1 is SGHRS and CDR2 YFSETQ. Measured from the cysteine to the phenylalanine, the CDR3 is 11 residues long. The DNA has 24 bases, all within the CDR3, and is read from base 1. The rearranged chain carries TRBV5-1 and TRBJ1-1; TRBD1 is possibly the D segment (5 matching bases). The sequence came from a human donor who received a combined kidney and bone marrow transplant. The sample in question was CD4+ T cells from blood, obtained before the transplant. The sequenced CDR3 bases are TGCGCCAGCAGGCAGGACACCGAA. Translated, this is CASRQDTE. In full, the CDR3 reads CASRQDTEAFF.